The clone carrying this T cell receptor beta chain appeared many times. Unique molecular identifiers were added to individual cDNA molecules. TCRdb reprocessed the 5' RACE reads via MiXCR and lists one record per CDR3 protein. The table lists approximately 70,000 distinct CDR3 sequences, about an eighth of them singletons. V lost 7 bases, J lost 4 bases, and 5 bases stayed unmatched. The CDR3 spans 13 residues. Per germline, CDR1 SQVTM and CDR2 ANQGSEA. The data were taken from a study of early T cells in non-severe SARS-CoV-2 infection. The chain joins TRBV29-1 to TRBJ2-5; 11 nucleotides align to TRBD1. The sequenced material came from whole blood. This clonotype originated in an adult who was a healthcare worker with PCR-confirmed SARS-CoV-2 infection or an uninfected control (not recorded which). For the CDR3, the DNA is TGCAGCGGCGGGGACAGGGGGGGAGAGACCCAGTACTTC. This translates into CSGGDRGGETQYF.